Below are 28 T cell receptor beta chains sequenced from a single sample in a study of cytomegalovirus exposure and HLA in healthy donors. 13 Jbeta primers and 60 Vbeta primers were used for the PCR. Clones were read by immunoSEQ multiplex PCR, and TCRdb kept only the in-frame ones, dropping some. The repertoire holds 60,000 to 75,000 clones, 73% seen once, with about 5.7% in the top ten. Material: PBMCs. The receptors stem from a man aged 50 or older in good health and CMV-seronegative.

This sequence joins TRBV2 and TRBJ2-3, with a possible D match to TRBD1 (6 bases). The CDR3 loop spans 16 amino acids. Germline loops: CDR1 SNHLY, CDR2 FYNNEI. Deletions cut 1 base from V and 6 bases from J, with 17 bases between. DNA for the CDR3: TGTGCCAGCAGTGAAGTTACCACAGGGTTCTTCGATACGCAGTATTTT. It specifies CASSEVTTGFFDTQYF.

This clone was detected once. This chain connects TRBV2 to TRBJ1-5; tentative D call: TRBD1 (6 bases). V was cut by 2 bases and J by 0 bases, with 17 bases left in between. Germline V CDR1 and CDR2: SNHLY, FYNNEI. This CDR3 is built from 18 residues. The CDR3 sequence is CASSEQGPRYYSNQPQHF. The CDR3 nucleotides are TGTGCCAGCAGTGAACAGGGGCCCAGATATTATAGCAATCAGCCCCAGCATTTT. The full variable domain, rest sourced from reference TRBV2 and TRBJ1-5, is EPEVTQTPSHQVTQMGQEVILRCVPISNHLYFYWYRQILGQKVEFLVSFYNNEISEKSEIFDDQFSVERPDGSNFTLKIRSTKLEDSAMYFCASSEQGPRYYSNQPQHFGDGTRLSIL.

This clone showed up just once. The chain links TRBV6-4 to TRBJ2-2; D uncertain. The CDR3 length is 16 residues. Trimming took 0 bases from V and 0 from J, leaving 8 bases between them. The germline CDR1 and CDR2 sequences are MRHNA and SNTAGT. This chain's CDR3 is CASSDSSRTNTGELFF. The CDR3 coding sequence is TGTGCCAGCAGTGACTCGAGCAGGACGAACACCGGGGAGCTGTTTTTT.

This clone was picked up one time. This chain links TRBV28 with TRBJ2-5; D is uncertain. V lost 6 bases and J lost 6, with 17 bases in between. This CDR3 has 14 residues. In germline, CDR1 is MDHEN, CDR2 SYDVKM. CDR3 in amino acids: CASSPHDWPKTQYF. The CDR3 DNA reads as TGTGCCAGCAGCCCCCATGACTGGCCCAAGACCCAGTACTTC. Together with reference TRBV28 and TRBJ2-5, the CDR3 gives the full variable domain: DVKVTQSSRYLVKRTGEKVFLECVQDMDHENMFWYRQDPGLGLRLIYFSYDVKMKEKGDIPEGYSVSREKKERFSLILESASTNQTSMYLCASSPHDWPKTQYFGPGTRLLVL.

This chain links TRBV7-2 with TRBJ1-2; D may be TRBD1 (5 bases). The V end was cut by 5 bases, the J end by 1 base, with 17 bases between. The length of the CDR3 is 16 residues. The V gene's germline CDR1 is SGHTA and CDR2 FQGNSA. The CDR3 bases are TGTGCCAGCAGCGTAACCTCAGGGTCCCATAACTATGGCTACACCTTC. Its protein is CASSVTSGSHNYGYTF.

This chain connects TRBV7-8 to TRBJ2-7; D uncertain. CDR3 size: 11 residues. The germline V and J ends were trimmed by 1 base and 7 bases, with 5 bases remaining between them. Germline V gene data show CDR1 as SGHVS and CDR2 as FQNEAQ. This CDR3 is CASSLVGEQYF. CDR3 DNA sequence: TGTGCCAGCAGCTTAGTCGGTGAGCAGTACTTC. Supplemented by reference TRBV7-8 and TRBJ2-7, the full variable domain reads GAGVSQSPRYKVAKRGQDVALRCDPISGHVSLFWYQQALGQGPEFLTYFQNEAQLDKSGLPSDRFFAERPEGSVSTLKIQRTQQEDSAVYLCASSLVGEQYFGPGTRLTVT.

The chain is built from TRBV9 and TRBJ1-2, with D perhaps matching TRBD1 (5 bases). The CDR3 spans 15 residues. Trimming pared 4 bases from V and 6 bases from J, leaving 19 bases between. Germline CDR1 and CDR2: SGDLS and YYNGEE. CDR3 bases: TGTGCCAGCAGCCCTGGAGGGGCGCGGATTAATGGCTACACCTTC. It translates to CASSPGGARINGYTF.

This CDR3 reads CASSYGQGLGYTF. The DNA of the CDR3 is TGTGCCAGCAGCTACGGGCAGGGGCTAGGCTACACCTTC. The V gene is TRBV7-3, the J gene TRBJ1-2; perhaps TRBD1 as D (6 bases). Trimming stripped 4 bases from V and 8 bases from J, with 14 bases between. This CDR3 is built from 13 residues. CDR1 and CDR2 (germline): SGHTA, FQGTGA.

In DNA, the CDR3 is TGTGCCTGGAGTGTAGGTAGTCGACAGAGTAATGAAAAACTGTTTTTT. Translated: CAWSVGSRQSNEKLFF. This sequence joins TRBV30 and TRBJ1-4, with a weak D call TRBD1 (5 bases). V was clipped by 0 bases and J by 4 bases, with 15 bases between them. Looked up from germline, CDR1 is GTSNPN and CDR2 is SVGIG (reference sequence). The CDR3 has 16 amino acids.

V is TRBV2 and J is TRBJ1-3; no definite D call. The germline V and J ends were trimmed by 0 bases and 0 bases, with 9 bases remaining between them. The germline gives CDR1 SNHLY, CDR2 FYNNEI. The CDR3 is made up of 16 amino acids. The CDR3 spells CASSEALPSSGNTIYF. Written as DNA, the CDR3 is TGTGCCAGCAGTGAAGCGCTCCCTAGCTCTGGAAACACCATATATTTT. Looking up the rest from reference TRBV2 and TRBJ1-3 gives the full variable domain: EPEVTQTPSHQVTQMGQEVILRCVPISNHLYFYWYRQILGQKVEFLVSFYNNEISEKSEIFDDQFSVERPDGSNFTLKIRSTKLEDSAMYFCASSEALPSSGNTIYFGEGSWLTVV.

This clone was seen once. The chain is built from TRBV30 and TRBJ2-5; D possibly corresponds to TRBD2 (7 bases). The germline V gene encodes CDR1 GTSNPN and CDR2 SVGIG (reference sequence). The V gene lost 0 bases and the J gene lost 5 bases, with 16 bases spanning the gap. The CDR3 contains 15 residues. The CDR3 loop reads CAWSVGGGAWETQYF. The CDR3 region has the DNA TGTGCCTGGAGTGTGGGAGGGGGAGCATGGGAGACCCAGTACTTC. The whole variable domain, remainder taken from reference TRBV30 and TRBJ2-5, is SQTIHQWPATLVQPVGSPLSLECTVEGTSNPNLYWYRQAAGRGLQLLFYSVGIGQISSEVPQNLSASRPQDRQFILSSKKLLLSDSGFYLCAWSVGGGAWETQYFGPGTRLLVL.

The chain recombines TRBV30 with TRBJ2-3; no firm D call. The CDR3 loop spans 14 amino acids. Looked up from germline, CDR1 is GTSNPN and CDR2 is SVGIG (reference sequence). The V gene lost 0 bases and the J gene lost 6 bases, with 13 bases spanning the gap. In DNA form, the CDR3 reads TGTGCCTGGAGTGTAAGTATGCAACGGGATACGCAGTATTTT. Its translation: CAWSVSMQRDTQYF.

CDR3 sequence: CASSVAVALNQETQYF. CDR3 DNA: TGTGCCAGCAGCGTGGCTGTAGCCCTCAACCAAGAGACCCAGTACTTC. The chain has TRBV9 and TRBJ2-5, with D hard to call. Trimming pared 2 bases from V and 0 bases from J, leaving 14 bases between. Per the germline V gene, CDR1 is SGDLS and CDR2 is YYNGEE. This CDR3 is built from 16 residues.

The rearrangement links TRBV6-6 to TRBJ1-5; TRBD1 aligns across 7 bases. There are 14 residues in the CDR3. V was clipped by 0 bases and J by 5 bases; unmatched bases: 1. Germline CDR1 MNHNY, CDR2 SVGAGI (reference sequence). Written as DNA, the CDR3 is TGTGCCAGCAGTTACTCAGGGGGCGATCAGCCCCAGCATTTT. This encodes CASSYSGGDQPQHF.

The chain uses TRBV30 and TRBJ1-2, with D perhaps matching TRBD1 (5 bases). The V gene's germline CDR1 is GTSNPN and CDR2 SVGIG (reference sequence). The CDR3 is made up of 15 amino acids. The ends were cut back, 6 bases at V and 4 bases at J, with 21 bases in the middle. CDR3 nucleotides: TGTGCCTGTCCCCTTACTCGGGACTCCCGCTATGGCTACACCTTC. It is translated as CACPLTRDSRYGYTF.

The rearrangement uses TRBV5-1 and TRBJ2-5; TRBD1 matches at 12 bases. The germline V gene encodes CDR1 SGHRS and CDR2 YFSETQ. J lost 5 bases, V lost 5 bases, and 10 bases had no gene match. This CDR3 comprises 16 residues. CDR3 in amino acids: CASRPTGTGGFETQYF. For the CDR3, the DNA is TGCGCCAGCAGACCTACCGGGACAGGGGGCTTTGAGACCCAGTACTTC.

This clone was seen a few times. V and J are TRBV11-3 and TRBJ2-1, with 7 positions matching TRBD2. V lost 4 bases, J lost 16 bases, and 10 bases stayed unmatched. This CDR3 is built from 12 residues. Germline-derived CDR1 and CDR2 are SGHNT and YENEEA. The CDR3 sequence is CASSSRGKHQFF. In nucleotides, the CDR3 is TGTGCCAGCAGCTCGCGGGGGAAACATCAATTCTTC.

Remarks on this clone: This may be a read error, as it is one base from a much larger clone. This rearrangement joins TRBV2 to TRBJ2-3; 9 bases fit TRBD1. The CDR3 sequence is 14 residues long. The V gene's germline CDR1 is SNHLY and CDR2 FYNNEI. V lost 5 bases, J lost 1 base, and 1 base stayed unmatched. The CDR3 spells CASSRTGGTDTQYF. The CDR3 DNA is TGTGCCAGCAGTCGGACAGGGGGCACAGATACGCAGTATTTT. Together with reference TRBV2 and TRBJ2-3, the CDR3 gives the full variable domain: EPEVTQTPSHQVTQMGQEVILRCVPISNHLYFYWYRQILGQKVEFLVSFYNNEISEKSEIFDDQFSVERPDGSNFTLKIRSTKLEDSAMYFCASSRTGGTDTQYFGPGTRLTVL.

This chain joins TRBV29-1 and TRBJ2-1, with a tentative D call TRBD2 (6 bases). The germline V and J ends were trimmed by 1 base and 7 bases, with 20 bases remaining between them. Germline V gene data show CDR1 as SQVTM and CDR2 as ANQGSEA. The length of the CDR3 is 16 residues. This CDR3 is CSVEVSGREVVNEQFF. The DNA of the CDR3 is TGCAGCGTTGAAGTGAGTGGCAGGGAGGTGGTGAATGAGCAGTTCTTC.

This sequence joins TRBV6-5 and TRBJ2-2; 9 bases are shared with TRBD2. Per germline, CDR1 MNHEY and CDR2 SVGAGI. After removal of 4 bases from V and 2 bases from J, the junction contained 5 bases not matched to a gene. CDR3 size: 16 residues. The CDR3 here is CASSLAGTSNTGELFF. The CDR3 nucleotides are TGTGCCAGCAGTTTGGCCGGGACTAGCAACACCGGGGAGCTGTTTTTT.

The rearrangement links TRBV7-9 to TRBJ2-5; 7 bases line up with TRBD2. The CDR3 is 16 residues long. CDR1 SEHNR and CDR2 FQNEAQ come from the germline V gene (reference sequence). The V and J ends lost 5 bases and 3 bases, in that order; junction bases with no gene match: 12. The CDR3 spells CASSPLGLVGEETQYF. CDR3 nucleotides: TGTGCCAGCAGCCCCCTCGGACTAGTTGGGGAAGAGACCCAGTACTTC.

This chain connects TRBV6-1 to TRBJ2-5; TRBD1 might be the D (5 bases). This CDR3 comprises 13 residues. The ends were cut back, 4 bases at V and 2 bases at J, with 8 bases in the middle. The germline gives CDR1 MNHNS, CDR2 SASEGT. The chain's CDR3 is CASSGQSQETQYF. In DNA form, the CDR3 reads TGTGCCAGCAGTGGACAGTCACAAGAGACCCAGTACTTC.

The chain employs TRBV5-4 and TRBJ1-4; D is unclear. The V gene lost 0 bases and the J gene lost 5 bases, with 5 bases spanning the gap. CDR3 length equals 13 residues. Germline values: CDR1 SGHNT, CDR2 YYREEE (reference sequence). The CDR3 DNA sequence: TGTGCCAGCAGCTTGGAACGGAATGAAAAACTGTTTTTT. Translating gives CASSLERNEKLFF.

In this sample, this clone turned up once. This sequence joins TRBV7-9 and TRBJ2-3, with TRBD2 matching over 9 bases. J lost 0 bases, V lost 5 bases, and 6 bases had no gene match. Germline V gives CDR1 SEHNR, CDR2 FQNEAQ (reference sequence). The CDR3 covers 16 residues. The CDR3 reads CASSGFSGGSTDTQYF. The DNA for the CDR3 is TGTGCCAGCAGCGGGTTCAGCGGGGGGAGCACAGATACGCAGTATTTT.

J is TRBJ2-5 and V is TRBV18; no definite D call. Germline V gene lookup returns CDR1 KGHSH and CDR2 LQKENI. Trimming removed 6 bases at V and 4 bases at J, with 9 bases between. The CDR3 spans 12 residues. The CDR3 sequence: CASSPNGETQYF. CDR3 DNA: TGTGCCAGCTCTCCTAACGGAGAGACCCAGTACTTC.

The V gene is TRBV19, the J gene TRBJ2-1; 9 positions agree with TRBD2. Germline-derived CDR1 and CDR2 are LNHDA and SQIVND (reference sequence). V gave up 6 bases and J gave up 7 bases; unmatched junction bases: 13. The CDR3 is made up of 16 amino acids. CDR3 sequence (DNA): TGTGCCAGTAGCAAACGCTCTCTAGCGGGGAGTAATGAGCAGTTCTTC. Its protein product is CASSKRSLAGSNEQFF.

The genes are TRBV6-1 and TRBJ1-5, with D perhaps matching TRBD1 (6 bases). This CDR3 region has 14 residues. From germline, CDR1 is MNHNS and CDR2 SASEGT. Trimming pared 5 bases from V and 9 bases from J, leaving 17 bases between. CDR3 loop: CASSNRGSTRPQHF. CDR3 sequence (DNA): TGTGCCAGCAGTAATAGGGGGTCTACGCGGCCCCAGCATTTT.

V usage is TRBV2 and J usage is TRBJ2-6, with TRBD2 as a possible D gene (5 bases). Between the trimmed V and J ends, which lost 7 bases and 4 bases, there was a span of 14 bases. Per germline, CDR1 SNHLY and CDR2 FYNNEI. The CDR3 runs 15 residues. CDR3 in DNA: TGTGCCAGCAAGTTTGGAGGATCCGGGGCCAACGTCCTGACTTTC. It specifies CASKFGGSGANVLTF.